These 8 T cell receptor beta chains came from one sample sequenced in a study of blood T cells in healthy people across ages. Next came a second PCR, run for about 6 to 12 cycles, which used a sample-barcoded 5' primer along with a J-beta primer mix. TCRdb re-called the 5' RACE reads with MiXCR, one entry per CDR3 protein. The data show about 1.8 million distinct CDR3 sequences, 49% seen once. Sequenced: blood. The receptors here all came from a woman in her 40s in good health.

This chain connects TRBV20-1 to TRBJ1-2, with 8 positions matching TRBD1. Trimming cost V 5 bases and J 8 bases; bases outside gene matches: 13. The CDR3 runs 14 residues. Germline CDR1 reads DFQATT; CDR2 reads SNEGSKA (reference sequence). The CDR3 DNA sequence: TGCAGTGCTCCCCGGACAGGGCCTCTTCCCGGCTACACCTTC. Its translation: CSAPRTGPLPGYTF.

This clonotype turned up a few times. The V call is TRBV20-1, the J call TRBJ2-1, with 7 bases that match TRBD1. J was trimmed by 0 bases and V by 6 bases; bases with no gene match: 5. The germline V gene has CDR1 DFQATT and CDR2 SNEGSKA (reference sequence). The length of the CDR3 is 14 residues. The CDR3 is CSATDRSSYNEQFF. The CDR3 DNA follows: TGCAGTGCGACGGACAGGAGCTCCTACAATGAGCAGTTCTTC.

The rearrangement joins TRBV11-2 to TRBJ2-7, with no clear D. TRBJ2-5 matches the DNA end more closely, so the J call is doubtful. CDR1 and CDR2 (germline): SGHAT, FQNNGV. The CDR3 sequence is 16 residues long. CDR3 nucleotide sequence: TGTGCCAGCAGCTTAGGTATAGGGCCCCAGGCGGAGACCCAGTACTTC. Residues: CASSLGIGPQAETQYF.

The gene calls are TRBV29-1 and TRBJ2-1, with TRBD1 matching 12 bases. This CDR3 has 15 amino acids. V lost 5 bases, J lost 2 bases, and 4 bases stayed unmatched. Germline CDR1 is SQVTM and CDR2 is ANQGSEA. This CDR3 is CSVTGTGGTYNEQFF. The DNA of the CDR3 is TGCAGCGTTACCGGGACAGGGGGCACCTACAATGAGCAGTTCTTC.

Only a few counts were recorded for this clonotype. The chain recombines TRBV20-1 with TRBJ2-1; the match to TRBD2 covers 10 bases. Germline loops: CDR1 DFQATT, CDR2 SNEGSKA (reference sequence). Trimming cost V 5 bases and J 8 bases; bases outside gene matches: 9. The CDR3 covers 14 residues. CDR3 amino acids: CSAGRIAGGDEQFF. In DNA, the CDR3 is TGCAGTGCTGGTCGGATAGCGGGGGGCGATGAGCAGTTCTTC.

This rearrangement joins TRBV7-2 to TRBJ2-5, with 8 bases that match TRBD1. The junction had 9 bases not matched to a gene; V was cut back by 5 bases and J by 4 bases. CDR3 length: 15 residues. CDR1 is SGHTA, CDR2 FQGNSA, per germline. The CDR3 sequence: CASSLRTGQVETQYF. The CDR3 bases are TGTGCCAGCAGCCTACGGACAGGGCAAGTAGAGACCCAGTACTTC.

The chain has TRBV20-1 and TRBJ2-1, with D uncertain. Germline loops: CDR1 DFQATT, CDR2 SNEGSKA (reference sequence). This CDR3 is 16 amino acids long. Trimming left V 2 bases short and J 0 bases short, with 14 bases between. CDR3 DNA: TGCAGTGCTAGACAAAGGCAGTCCACCTCCTACAATGAGCAGTTCTTC. As protein: CSARQRQSTSYNEQFF.

The J gene is TRBJ1-2, the V gene TRBV9; D gene ambiguous. From germline, CDR1 is SGDLS and CDR2 YYNGEE. Trimming removed 7 bases from V and 8 bases from J, with 12 bases in between. The CDR3 is 11 amino acids. The CDR3 loop is CASEDNRGYTF. CDR3 nucleotides: TGTGCCAGCGAAGACAATCGGGGCTACACCTTC.